This T cell receptor (beta chain) was observed in a study of CD8+ T cells in alopecia areata. Study as a whole: Skin-grafted roughly 7-10-week-old female C3H/HeJ mice received tissue from roughly 6-12-month-old C3H/HeJ donors with spontaneous alopecia.

This CDR3 has 15 amino acids. Germline V lookup: CDR1 GKSSPN, CDR2 SITVG. The sequencing template was cDNA reverse transcribed from extracted RNA. Method: immunoSEQ multiplex PCR; TCRdb's copy keeps in-frame clones and lacks some. This sample comprises about 300,000 clones, none seen once only. Study-wide results and caveats: Mice showed clearer TCR sharing than patients did, a gap that was possibly HLA-related. Scalp samples also contribute reads from the resident alphabeta T cells found in normal skin.

Pooled cutaneous lymph node cells were sorted using CD4, CD8alpha, NKG2D, NKG2ACE and other markers. The sample holds a few counts of this clone. What it recognizes is unknown. Each gene name is a mouse one. The read terminates 3 residues before the CDR3 end, so the remaining end is supplied by the germline J gene. The sequencing input was CD4+ T cells sorted from a lymph node. The clonotype originates from a C3H/HeJ mouse with alopecia areata. MHC haplotype of the strain: H2-k. V is TRBV31 and J is TRBJ1-6; 8 bases map to TRBD1. TRBJ1-6 is an ORF, and what it does is uncertain. CDR3 sequence reads: CAWSPPGQAYRPLYF. CDR3 bases read: TGTGCCTGGAGTCCTCCGGGACAGGCCTATCGGCCC.